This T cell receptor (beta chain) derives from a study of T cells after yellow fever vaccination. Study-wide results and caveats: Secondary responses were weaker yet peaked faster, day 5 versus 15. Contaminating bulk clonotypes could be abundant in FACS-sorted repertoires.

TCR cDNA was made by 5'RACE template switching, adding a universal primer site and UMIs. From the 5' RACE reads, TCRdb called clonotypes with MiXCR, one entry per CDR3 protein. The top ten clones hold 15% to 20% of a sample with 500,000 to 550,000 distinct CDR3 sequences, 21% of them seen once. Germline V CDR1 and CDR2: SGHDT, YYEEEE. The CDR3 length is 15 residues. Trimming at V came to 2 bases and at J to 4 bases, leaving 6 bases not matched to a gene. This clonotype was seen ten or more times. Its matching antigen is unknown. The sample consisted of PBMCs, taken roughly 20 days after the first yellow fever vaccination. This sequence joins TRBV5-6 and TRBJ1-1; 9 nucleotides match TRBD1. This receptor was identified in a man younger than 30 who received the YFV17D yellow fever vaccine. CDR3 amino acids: CASSFLGTGPTEAFF. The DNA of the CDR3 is TGTGCCAGCAGCTTCTTAGGGACAGGGCCCACTGAAGCTTTCTTT.